Listed below are T cell receptor beta chains from one sample, sequenced in a study of cytomegalovirus exposure and HLA in healthy donors. Assay used: immunoSEQ multiplex PCR; TCRdb lists only in-frame clones, some missing. The data contain more than 110,000 clones, roughly 77% of them singletons. The sequencing sample was made of PBMCs. The source is a female donor in good health and CMV-seronegative. Each CDR3 is given with its conserved first and last residue. The D gene is left open where the match is weak. Clone size is not always given. Where it is, it says once, few, many or a class for expanded clones.

clone size	D gene	V gene	J gene	CDR3 protein	CDR3 DNA
NA	NA	TRBV9	TRBJ1-3	CASSVASRQVGTIYF	TGTGCCAGCAGCGTAGCTTCCAGGCAGGTTGGCACCATATATTTT
NA	NA	TRBV2	TRBJ1-3	CASSENPWRNTIYF	TGTGCCAGCAGTGAAAACCCTTGGCGAAACACCATATATTTT
NA	NA	TRBV9	TRBJ1-5	CASSVFLLTPRPQHF	TGTGCCAGCAGCGTATTCCTCCTTACGCCTAGGCCCCAGCATTTT
NA	TRBD2	TRBV9	TRBJ2-3	CASSVSGRGADTQYF	TGTGCCAGCAGCGTTAGCGGGAGGGGAGCAGATACGCAGTATTTT
NA	TRBD1	TRBV7-2	TRBJ1-6	CASSEDRGFNSPLHF	TGTGCCAGCAGCGAAGACAGGGGTTTCAATTCACCCCTCCACTTT
NA	NA	TRBV11-3	TRBJ1-1	CASSLEVVPDTEAFF	TGTGCCAGCAGCTTAGAGGTGGTCCCGGACACTGAAGCTTTCTTT
NA	NA	TRBV4-3	TRBJ2-1	CASSQMGIGGIVDEQFF	TGCGCCAGCAGCCAAATGGGTATTGGCGGGATAGTCGATGAGCAGTTCTTC
NA	NA	TRBV27	TRBJ1-5	CASSPRVGWDQPQHF	TGTGCCAGCAGTCCCCGCGTCGGGTGGGATCAGCCCCAGCATTTT
NA	TRBD2	TRBV2	TRBJ2-2	CASSAIRGGTGELFF	TGTGCCAGCAGCGCCATACGGGGGGGGACCGGGGAGCTGTTTTTT
NA	TRBD2	TRBV2	TRBJ2-3	CASKASGVTDTQYF	TGTGCCAGCAAGGCTAGCGGGGTCACAGATACGCAGTATTTT
NA	TRBD1	TRBV11-3	TRBJ1-1	CASRYRGANTEAFF	TGTGCCAGCAGATACAGGGGGGCGAACACTGAAGCTTTCTTT
NA	NA	TRBV29-1	TRBJ1-2	CSVEAREYGYTF	TGCAGCGTTGAGGCGAGGGAGTATGGCTACACCTTC
NA	NA	TRBV19	TRBJ2-3	CASSQGLDTQYF	TGTGCCAGTAGTCAGGGCCTGGATACGCAGTATTTT
NA	TRBD1	TRBV5-4	TRBJ2-2	CASSQGGTGGITGELFF	TGTGCCAGCAGCCAAGGAGGGACAGGGGGCATTACCGGGGAGCTGTTTTTT
NA	NA	TRBV6-5	TRBJ2-2	CASSPSGITGELFF	TGTGCCAGCAGCCCCTCGGGGATTACCGGGGAGCTGTTTTTT
NA	NA	TRBV19	TRBJ1-5	CASSIGHDQPQHF	TGTGCCAGTAGTATTGGGCATGATCAGCCCCAGCATTTT
NA	NA	TRBV6-1	TRBJ1-6	CASSEVGVNNSPLHF	TGTGCCAGCAGTGAAGTTGGAGTGAACAATTCACCCCTCCACTTT
NA	NA	TRBV5-1	TRBJ1-2	CASSLEGTNYGYTF	TGCGCCAGCAGCTTGGAGGGGACAAACTATGGCTACACCTTC
NA	NA	TRBV7-2	TRBJ1-5	CASESGGASNQPQHF	TGTGCCAGCGAAAGCGGAGGGGCCAGCAATCAGCCCCAGCATTTT
NA	NA	TRBV6-1	TRBJ2-7	CASSADVGSASYEQYF	TGTGCCAGCAGTGCTGATGTCGGCTCAGCTAGCTACGAGCAGTACTTC
NA	NA	TRBV2	TRBJ1-3	CASSVQGNTIYF	TGTGCCAGCAGTGTACAGGGAAACACCATATATTTT
few	NA	TRBV30	TRBJ1-1	CAWSVREGAFF	TGTGCCTGGAGTGTACGGGAGGGAGCTTTCTTT
once	NA	TRBV11-3	TRBJ1-1	CASSSAENSNTEAFF	TGTGCCAGCAGCTCCGCCGAAAACTCGAACACTGAAGCTTTCTTT
NA	NA	TRBV28	TRBJ2-3	CASSFGGVRADTQYF	TGTGCCAGCAGTTTCGGAGGGGTACGCGCAGATACGCAGTATTTT
NA	NA	TRBV7-6	TRBJ2-3	CASSLEVLEGSTDTQYF	TGTGCCAGCAGCTTAGAAGTCCTAGAGGGAAGCACAGATACGCAGTATTTT
NA	NA	TRBV7-9	TRBJ2-2	CASSWTMGELFF	TGTGCCAGCAGCTGGACTATGGGGGAGCTGTTTTTT
few	NA	TRBV5-5	TRBJ1-1	CASSLWGGRGPEAFF	TGTGCCAGCAGCTTGTGGGGCGGAAGGGGCCCTGAAGCTTTCTTT
once	NA	TRBV6-5	TRBJ2-3	CASSYTVGRDTQYF	TGTGCCAGCAGTTACACGGTCGGGAGAGATACGCAGTATTTT
NA	TRBD2	TRBV29-1	TRBJ2-3	CSVSSGGGTDTQYF	TGCAGCGTTTCGAGCGGGGGCGGCACAGATACGCAGTATTTT
NA	TRBD2	TRBV7-9	TRBJ2-2	CASSLLAGAGELFF	TGTGCCAGCAGCCTCCTAGCGGGGGCCGGGGAGCTGTTTTTT
NA	NA	TRBV12-5	TRBJ1-1	CASAKSMISLNTEAFF	TGTGCTAGCGCTAAGTCTATGATTTCACTGAACACTGAAGCTTTCTTT
NA	NA	TRBV11-3	TRBJ1-1	CASSLFGSVRNTEAFF	TGTGCCAGCAGCTTATTTGGAAGCGTACGGAACACTGAAGCTTTCTTT
NA	TRBD1	TRBV29-1	TRBJ1-2	CSVEDGQGYYGYTF	TGCAGCGTTGAAGACGGACAGGGTTACTATGGCTACACCTTC
NA	NA	TRBV7-9	TRBJ1-2	CASSLSGGRDGYTF	TGTGCCAGCAGCTTAAGCGGAGGAAGGGATGGCTACACCTTC
NA	TRBD2	TRBV7-8	TRBJ2-3	CASSLPRRLAGARDTQYF	TGTGCCAGCAGCCTACCCAGACGACTAGCGGGGGCTCGGGATACGCAGTATTTT